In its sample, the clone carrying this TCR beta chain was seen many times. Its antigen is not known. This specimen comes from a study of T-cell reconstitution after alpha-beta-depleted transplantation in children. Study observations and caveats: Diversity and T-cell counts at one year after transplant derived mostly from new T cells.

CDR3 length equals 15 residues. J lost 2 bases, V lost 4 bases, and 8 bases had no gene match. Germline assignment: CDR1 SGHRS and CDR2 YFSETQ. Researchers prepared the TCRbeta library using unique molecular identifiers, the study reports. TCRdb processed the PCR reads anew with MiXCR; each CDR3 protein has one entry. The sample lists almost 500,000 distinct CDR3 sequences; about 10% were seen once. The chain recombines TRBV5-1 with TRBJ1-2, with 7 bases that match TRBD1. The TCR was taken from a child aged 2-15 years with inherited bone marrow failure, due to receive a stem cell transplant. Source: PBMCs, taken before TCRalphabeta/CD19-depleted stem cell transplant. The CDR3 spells CASSVRDSRNYGYTF. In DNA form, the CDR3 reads TGCGCCAGCAGCGTCCGGGACAGCCGCAACTATGGCTACACCTTC.